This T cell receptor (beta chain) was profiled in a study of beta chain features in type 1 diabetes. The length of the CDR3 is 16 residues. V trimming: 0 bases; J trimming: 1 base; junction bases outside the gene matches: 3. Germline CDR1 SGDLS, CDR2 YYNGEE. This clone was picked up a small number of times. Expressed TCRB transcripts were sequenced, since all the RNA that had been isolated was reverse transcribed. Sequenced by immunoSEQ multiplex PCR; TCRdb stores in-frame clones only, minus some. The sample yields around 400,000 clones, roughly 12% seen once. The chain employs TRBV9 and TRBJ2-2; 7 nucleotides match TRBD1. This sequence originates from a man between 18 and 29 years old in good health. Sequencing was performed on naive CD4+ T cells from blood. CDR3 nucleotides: TGTGCCAGCAGCGTAGGCGCAGGGGGGAACACCGGGGAGCTGTTTTTT. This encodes CASSVGAGGNTGELFF.